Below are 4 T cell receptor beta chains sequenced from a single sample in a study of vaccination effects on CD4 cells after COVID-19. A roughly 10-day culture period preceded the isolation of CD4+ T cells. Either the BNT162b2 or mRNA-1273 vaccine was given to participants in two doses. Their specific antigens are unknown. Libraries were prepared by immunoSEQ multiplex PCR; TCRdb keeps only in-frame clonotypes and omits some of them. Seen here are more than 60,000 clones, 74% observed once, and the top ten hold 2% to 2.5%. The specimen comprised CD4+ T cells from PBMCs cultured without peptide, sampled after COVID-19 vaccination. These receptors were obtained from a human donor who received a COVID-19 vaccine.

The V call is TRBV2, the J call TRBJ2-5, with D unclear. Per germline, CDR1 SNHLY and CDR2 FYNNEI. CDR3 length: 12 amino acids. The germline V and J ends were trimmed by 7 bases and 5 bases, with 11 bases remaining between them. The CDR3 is CASKYGQETQYF. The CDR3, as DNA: TGTGCCAGCAAATACGGCCAGGAGACCCAGTACTTC.

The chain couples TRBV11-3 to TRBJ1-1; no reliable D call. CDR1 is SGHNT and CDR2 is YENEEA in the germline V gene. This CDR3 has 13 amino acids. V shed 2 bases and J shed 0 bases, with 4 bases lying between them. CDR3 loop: CASSLTVNTEAFF. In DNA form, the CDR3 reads TGTGCCAGCAGCTTAACAGTGAACACTGAAGCTTTCTTT. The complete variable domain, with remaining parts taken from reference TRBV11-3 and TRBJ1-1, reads EAGVVQSPRYKIIEKKQPVAFWCNPISGHNTLYWYLQNLGQGPELLIRYENEEAVDDSQLPKDRFSAERLKGVDSTLKIQPAELGDSAVYLCASSLTVNTEAFFGQGTRLTVV.

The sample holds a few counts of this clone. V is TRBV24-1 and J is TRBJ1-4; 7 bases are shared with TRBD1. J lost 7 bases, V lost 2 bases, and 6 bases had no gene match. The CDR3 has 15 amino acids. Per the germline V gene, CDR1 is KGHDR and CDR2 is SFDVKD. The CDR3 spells CATSDSRQGGEKLFF. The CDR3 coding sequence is TGTGCCACCAGTGATTCCCGACAGGGCGGTGAAAAACTGTTTTTT.

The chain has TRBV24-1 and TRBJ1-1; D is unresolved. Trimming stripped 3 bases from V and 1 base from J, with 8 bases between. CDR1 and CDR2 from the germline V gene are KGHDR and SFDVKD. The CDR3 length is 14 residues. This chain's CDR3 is CATSDGPQNTEAFF. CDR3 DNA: TGTGCCACCAGTGATGGACCTCAGAACACTGAAGCTTTCTTT.